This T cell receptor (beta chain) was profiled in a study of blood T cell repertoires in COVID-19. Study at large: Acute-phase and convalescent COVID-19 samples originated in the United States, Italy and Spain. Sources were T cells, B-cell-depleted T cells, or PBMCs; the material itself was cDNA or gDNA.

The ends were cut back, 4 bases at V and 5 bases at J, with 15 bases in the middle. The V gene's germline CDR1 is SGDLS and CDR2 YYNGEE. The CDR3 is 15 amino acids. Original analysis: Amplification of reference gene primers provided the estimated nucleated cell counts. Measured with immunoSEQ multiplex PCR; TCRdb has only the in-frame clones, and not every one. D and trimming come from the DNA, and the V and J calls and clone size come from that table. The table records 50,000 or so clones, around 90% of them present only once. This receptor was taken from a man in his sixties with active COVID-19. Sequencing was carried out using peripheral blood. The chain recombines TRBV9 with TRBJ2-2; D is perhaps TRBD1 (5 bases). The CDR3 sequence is CASSPQGFDTGELFF. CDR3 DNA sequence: TGTGCCAGCAGCCCCCAGGGCTTTGATACCGGGGAGCTGTTTTTT.